This entry concerns a single T cell receptor (beta chain). The data were obtained in a study of blood T cell repertoires in COVID-19. Whole-study context: The cDNA or gDNA used as material had been derived from T cells, B-cell-depleted T cells, or PBMCs.

Libraries were prepared by immunoSEQ multiplex PCR; TCRdb keeps only in-frame clonotypes and omits some of them. The sample consists of 250,000 or so clones, about 79% of them appearing once. Material: peripheral blood. The receptor's source is an elderly man with acute or convalescent COVID-19.

CDR3 nucleotides: TGTGCCAGCAGCATCAGTCGACAGGCCCAGACTGGAAACACCATATATTTT. The encoded protein is CASSISRQAQTGNTIYF. V usage is TRBV11-2 and J usage is TRBJ1-3; perhaps TRBD1 as D (6 bases). V was cut by 5 bases and J by 2 bases, with 19 bases left in between. Germline V CDR1 and CDR2: SGHAT, FQNNGV. The length of the CDR3 is 17 residues.